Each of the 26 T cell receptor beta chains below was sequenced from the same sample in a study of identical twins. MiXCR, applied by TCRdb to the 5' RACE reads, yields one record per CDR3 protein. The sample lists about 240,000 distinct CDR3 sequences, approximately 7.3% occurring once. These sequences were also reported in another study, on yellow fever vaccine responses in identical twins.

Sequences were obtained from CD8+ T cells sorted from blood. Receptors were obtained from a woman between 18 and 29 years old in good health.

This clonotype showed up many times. CDR3 region: CASSMEPVGELFF. The DNA for the CDR3 is TGTGCCAGCAGTATGGAACCCGTCGGGGAGCTGTTTTTT. This chain uses TRBV12-3 or TRBV12-4 with TRBJ2-2; no clear D. V shed 5 bases and J shed 7 bases, with 11 bases lying between them. This CDR3 comprises 13 residues.

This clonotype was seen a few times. The CDR3 nucleotides read TGTGCTAGTGGTTCAGACGACAACTACAATGAGCAGTTCTTC. It encodes CASGSDDNYNEQFF. This chain connects TRBV12-5 to TRBJ2-1; D is unclear. Per germline, CDR1 LGHNT and CDR2 FRNRAP. CDR3 length: 14 amino acids. Trimming took off 4 bases at V and 3 bases at J, with 10 bases between the two ends.

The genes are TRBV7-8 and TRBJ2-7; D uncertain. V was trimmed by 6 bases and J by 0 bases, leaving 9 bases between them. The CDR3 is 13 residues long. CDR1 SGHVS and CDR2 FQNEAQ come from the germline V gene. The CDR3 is CASSEGSSYEQYV. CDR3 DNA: TGTGCCAGCAGTGAAGGCAGCTCCTACGAGCAGTACGTC.

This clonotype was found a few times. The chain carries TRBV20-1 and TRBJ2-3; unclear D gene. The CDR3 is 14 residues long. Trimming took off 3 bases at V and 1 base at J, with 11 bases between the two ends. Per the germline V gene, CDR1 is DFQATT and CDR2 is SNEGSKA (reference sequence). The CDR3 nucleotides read TGCAGTGCTAGTAGGCTTGCCGGCACAGATACGCAGTATTTT. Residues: CSASRLAGTDTQYF.

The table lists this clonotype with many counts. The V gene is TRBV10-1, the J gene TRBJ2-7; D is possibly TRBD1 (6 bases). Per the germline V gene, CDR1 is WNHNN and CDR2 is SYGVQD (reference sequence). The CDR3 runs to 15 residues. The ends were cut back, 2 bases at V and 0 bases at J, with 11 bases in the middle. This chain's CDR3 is CASSESEDSSYEQYF. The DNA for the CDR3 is TGCGCCAGCAGTGAGAGCGAGGACAGCTCCTACGAGCAGTACTTC.

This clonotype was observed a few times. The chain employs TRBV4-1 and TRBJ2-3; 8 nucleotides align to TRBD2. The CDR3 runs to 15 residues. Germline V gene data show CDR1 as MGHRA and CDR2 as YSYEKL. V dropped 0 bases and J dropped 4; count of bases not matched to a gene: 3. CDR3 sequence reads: CASSQEGRGADTQYF. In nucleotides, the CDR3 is TGCGCCAGCAGCCAAGAGGGGCGGGGGGCAGATACGCAGTATTTT.

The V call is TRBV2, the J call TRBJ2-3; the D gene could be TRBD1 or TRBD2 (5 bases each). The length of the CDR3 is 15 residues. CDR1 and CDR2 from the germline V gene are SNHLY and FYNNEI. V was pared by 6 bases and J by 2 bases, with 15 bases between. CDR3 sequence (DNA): TGTGCCAGCAGCTCCCGGGACGGGGCCACAGATACGCAGTATTTT. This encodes CASSSRDGATDTQYF.

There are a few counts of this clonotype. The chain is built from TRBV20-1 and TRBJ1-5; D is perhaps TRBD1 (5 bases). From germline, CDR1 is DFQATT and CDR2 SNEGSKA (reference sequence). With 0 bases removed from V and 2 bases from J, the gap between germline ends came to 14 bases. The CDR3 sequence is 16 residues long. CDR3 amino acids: CSARDSGGLGNQPQHF. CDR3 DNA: TGCAGTGCTAGAGATTCGGGGGGACTTGGCAATCAGCCCCAGCATTTT.

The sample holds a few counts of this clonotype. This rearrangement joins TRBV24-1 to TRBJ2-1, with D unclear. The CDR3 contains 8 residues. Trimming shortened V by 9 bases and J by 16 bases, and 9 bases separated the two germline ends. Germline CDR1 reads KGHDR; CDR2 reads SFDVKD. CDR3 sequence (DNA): TGTGCCACCCATGTGGAATTCTTC. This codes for CATHVEFF.

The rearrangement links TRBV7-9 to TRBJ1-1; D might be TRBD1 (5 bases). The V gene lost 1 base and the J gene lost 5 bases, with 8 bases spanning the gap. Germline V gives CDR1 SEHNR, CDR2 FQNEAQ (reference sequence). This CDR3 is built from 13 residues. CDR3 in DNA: TGTGCCAGCAGCTTAGGACAGAAAACTGAAGCTTTCTTT. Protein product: CASSLGQKTEAFF. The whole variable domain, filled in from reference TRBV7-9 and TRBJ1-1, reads DTGVSQNPRHKITKRGQNVTFRCDPISEHNRLYWYRQTLGQGPEFLTYFQNEAQLEKSRLLSDRFSAERPKGSFSTLEIQRTEQGDSAMYLCASSLGQKTEAFFGQGTRLTVV.

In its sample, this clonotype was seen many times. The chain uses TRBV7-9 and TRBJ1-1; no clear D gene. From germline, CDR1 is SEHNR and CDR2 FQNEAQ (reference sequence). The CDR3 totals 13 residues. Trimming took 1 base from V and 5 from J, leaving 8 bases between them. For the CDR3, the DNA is TGTGCCAGCAGCTTAGTGGGCTCGACTGAAGCTTTCTTT. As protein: CASSLVGSTEAFF.

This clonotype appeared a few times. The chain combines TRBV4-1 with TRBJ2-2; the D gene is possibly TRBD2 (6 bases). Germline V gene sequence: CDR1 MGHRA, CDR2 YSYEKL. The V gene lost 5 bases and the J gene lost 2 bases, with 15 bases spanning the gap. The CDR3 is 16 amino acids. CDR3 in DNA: TGCGCCAGCAGCGGGCCCGGAGGGAAAAACACCGGGGAGCTGTTTTTT. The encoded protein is CASSGPGGKNTGELFF.

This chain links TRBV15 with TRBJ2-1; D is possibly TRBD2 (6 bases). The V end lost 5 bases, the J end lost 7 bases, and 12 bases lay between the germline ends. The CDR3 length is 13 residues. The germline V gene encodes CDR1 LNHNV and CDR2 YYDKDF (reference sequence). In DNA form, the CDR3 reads TGTGCCACCAGCGGGGACTCGAGAAATGAGCAGTTCTTC. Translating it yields CATSGDSRNEQFF.

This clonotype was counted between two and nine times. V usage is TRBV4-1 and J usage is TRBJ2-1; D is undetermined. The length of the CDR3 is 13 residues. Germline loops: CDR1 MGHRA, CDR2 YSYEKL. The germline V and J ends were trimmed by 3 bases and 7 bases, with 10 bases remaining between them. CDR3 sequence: CASSQAPPNEQFF. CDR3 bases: TGCGCCAGCAGCCAGGCACCCCCTAATGAGCAGTTCTTC.

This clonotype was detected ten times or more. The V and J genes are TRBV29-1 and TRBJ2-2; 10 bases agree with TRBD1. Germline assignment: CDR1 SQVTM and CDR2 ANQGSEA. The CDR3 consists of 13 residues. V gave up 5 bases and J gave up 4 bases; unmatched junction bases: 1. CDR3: CSVRDRGTGELFF. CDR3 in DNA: TGCAGCGTTAGGGACAGGGGCACCGGGGAGCTGTTTTTT.

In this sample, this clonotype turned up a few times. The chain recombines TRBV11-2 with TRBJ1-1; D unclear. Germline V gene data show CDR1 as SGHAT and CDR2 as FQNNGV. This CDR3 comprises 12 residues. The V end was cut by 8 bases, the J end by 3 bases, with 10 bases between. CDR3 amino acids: CASGGWDTEAFF. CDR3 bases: TGTGCCAGCGGAGGATGGGACACTGAAGCTTTCTTT.

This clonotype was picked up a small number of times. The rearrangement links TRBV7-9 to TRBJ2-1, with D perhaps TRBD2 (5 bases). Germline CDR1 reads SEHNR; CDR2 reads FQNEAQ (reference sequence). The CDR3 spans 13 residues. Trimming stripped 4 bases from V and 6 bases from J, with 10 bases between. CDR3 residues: CASSSTSLNEQFF. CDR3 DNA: TGTGCCAGCAGCTCCACTAGTCTCAATGAGCAGTTCTTC.

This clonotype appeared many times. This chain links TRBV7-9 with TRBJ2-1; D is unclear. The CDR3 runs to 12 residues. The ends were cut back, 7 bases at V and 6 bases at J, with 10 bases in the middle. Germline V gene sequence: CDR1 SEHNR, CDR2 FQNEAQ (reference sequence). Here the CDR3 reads CASTSNFNEQFF. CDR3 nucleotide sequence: TGTGCCAGCACCTCCAATTTCAATGAGCAGTTCTTC. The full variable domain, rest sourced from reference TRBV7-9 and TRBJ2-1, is DTGVSQNPRHKITKRGQNVTFRCDPISEHNRLYWYRQTLGQGPEFLTYFQNEAQLEKSRLLSDRFSAERPKGSFSTLEIQRTEQGDSAMYLCASTSNFNEQFFGPGTRLTVL.

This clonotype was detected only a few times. The CDR3 is CASSLGGLADHSYEQYF. The CDR3 DNA sequence: TGTGCCAGCAGTTTAGGGGGGTTGGCGGACCACTCCTACGAGCAGTACTTC. The J gene is TRBJ2-7, the V gene TRBV28; D is possibly TRBD2 (6 bases). The CDR3 totals 17 residues. CDR1 is MDHEN and CDR2 is SYDVKM in the germline V gene. Trimming took off 2 bases at V and 0 bases at J, with 17 bases between the two ends.

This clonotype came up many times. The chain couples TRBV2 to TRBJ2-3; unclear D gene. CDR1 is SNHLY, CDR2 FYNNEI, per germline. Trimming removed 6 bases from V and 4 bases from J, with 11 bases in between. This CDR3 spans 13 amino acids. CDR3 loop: CASRSVEADTQYF. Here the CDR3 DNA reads TGTGCCAGCAGGTCTGTGGAAGCAGATACGCAGTATTTT.

The DNA for the CDR3 is TGCAGCGTTGAAGATGGGCGGGAGCTTTACAATGAGCAGTTCTTC. Amino acids: CSVEDGRELYNEQFF. The chain combines TRBV29-1 with TRBJ2-1; 7 bases agree with TRBD2. Germline V gene sequence: CDR1 SQVTM, CDR2 ANQGSEA. The V and J ends lost 0 bases and 4 bases, in that order; junction bases with no gene match: 6. This CDR3 has 15 residues.

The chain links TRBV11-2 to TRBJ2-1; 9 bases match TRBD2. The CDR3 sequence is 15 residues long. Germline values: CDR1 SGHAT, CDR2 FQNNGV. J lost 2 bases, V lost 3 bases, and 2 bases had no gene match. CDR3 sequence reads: CASSFASGTYNEQFF. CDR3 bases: TGTGCCAGCAGCTTCGCTAGCGGGACCTACAATGAGCAGTTCTTC.

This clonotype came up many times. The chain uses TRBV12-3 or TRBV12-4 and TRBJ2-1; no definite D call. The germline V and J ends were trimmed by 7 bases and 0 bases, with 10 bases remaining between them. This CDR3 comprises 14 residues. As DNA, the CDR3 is TGTGCCAGCATCATTTCAAGCTCCTACAATGAGCAGTTCTTC. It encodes CASIISSSYNEQFF.

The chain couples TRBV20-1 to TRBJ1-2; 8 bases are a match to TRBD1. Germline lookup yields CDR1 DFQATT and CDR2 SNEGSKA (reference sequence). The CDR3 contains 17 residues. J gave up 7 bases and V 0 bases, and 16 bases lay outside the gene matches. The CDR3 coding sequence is TGCAGTGCTAGAGAAGGGGCTGGACAGGGATGGCCGTTTGGCTACACCTTC. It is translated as CSAREGAGQGWPFGYTF.

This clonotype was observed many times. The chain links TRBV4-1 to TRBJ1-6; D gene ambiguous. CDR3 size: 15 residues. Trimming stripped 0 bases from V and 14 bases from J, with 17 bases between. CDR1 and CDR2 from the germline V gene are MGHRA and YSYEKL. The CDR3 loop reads CASSQEQALGLALHF. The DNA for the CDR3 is TGCGCCAGCAGCCAAGAGCAGGCGTTGGGCTTAGCCCTCCACTTT.

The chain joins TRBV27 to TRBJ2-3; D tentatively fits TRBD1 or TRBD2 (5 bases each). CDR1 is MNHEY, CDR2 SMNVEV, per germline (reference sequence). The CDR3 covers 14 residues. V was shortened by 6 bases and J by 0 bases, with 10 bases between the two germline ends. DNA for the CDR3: TGTGCCAGCAGCTGGGGGTCCAGCACAGATACGCAGTATTTT. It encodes CASSWGSSTDTQYF.